The 26 T cell receptor beta chains below all came from one sample that was sequenced in a study of T cell responses to AZD1222 COVID-19 vaccine. TCRdb keeps only in-frame clones here, not all; method: immunoSEQ multiplex PCR. Of 150,000 to 200,000 clones listed, approximately 93% are singletons. The sample here was peripheral blood, taken 28 days after the second AZD1222 dose. The receptors were gathered from an adult who received the AZD1222 COVID-19 vaccine.

V and J are TRBV4-2 and TRBJ2-1, with 7 nucleotides matching TRBD1. V gave up 1 base and J gave up 3 bases; unmatched junction bases: 12. The CDR3 spans 18 residues. Germline CDR1 and CDR2: LGHNA and YNFKEQ. CDR3 bases: TGTGCCAGCAGCCAAGGAGAAGGCAGGGGGATGTACTACAATGAGCAGTTCTTC. It specifies CASSQGEGRGMYYNEQFF.

The gene calls are TRBV9 and TRBJ1-3; TRBD1 is a possible D gene (6 bases). Trimming cost V 2 bases and J 3 bases, with 12 bases left between them. Germline assignment: CDR1 SGDLS and CDR2 YYNGEE. The CDR3 spans 15 residues. CDR3 in amino acids: CASSVDQGFGNTIYF. The CDR3 nucleotides are TGTGCCAGCAGCGTGGACCAGGGGTTTGGAAACACCATATATTTT. Full variable domain (outside the CDR3, taken from reference TRBV9 and TRBJ1-3): DSGVTQTPKHLITATGQRVTLRCSPRSGDLSVYWYQQSLDQGLQFLIQYYNGEERAKGNILERFSAQQFPDLHSELNLSSLELGDSALYFCASSVDQGFGNTIYFGEGSWLTVV.

The chain has TRBV27 and TRBJ1-2; TRBD1 might be the D (6 bases). This CDR3 has 15 amino acids. Germline V gene data show CDR1 as MNHEY and CDR2 as SMNVEV (reference sequence). The V end lost 5 bases, the J end lost 7 bases, and 20 bases lay between the germline ends. This CDR3 is CASSPGVSGAGGYTF. CDR3 coding DNA: TGTGCCAGCAGTCCAGGGGTATCGGGGGCGGGTGGCTACACCTTC.

The J gene is TRBJ1-5, the V gene TRBV28; no reliable D call. Germline values: CDR1 MDHEN, CDR2 SYDVKM. This CDR3 spans 14 amino acids. Between the trimmed V and J ends, which lost 3 bases and 3 bases, there was a span of 9 bases. CDR3 bases: TGTGCCAGCAGTTTGATAGGTTTCAATCAGCCCCAGCATTTT. This gives the protein CASSLIGFNQPQHF. Filled out from reference TRBV28 and TRBJ1-5, the complete variable domain reads DVKVTQSSRYLVKRTGEKVFLECVQDMDHENMFWYRQDPGLGLRLIYFSYDVKMKEKGDIPEGYSVSREKKERFSLILESASTNQTSMYLCASSLIGFNQPQHFGDGTRLSIL.

The chain carries TRBV6-5 and TRBJ2-1; unclear D gene. CDR3 length equals 13 residues. Germline V gene sequence: CDR1 MNHEY, CDR2 SVGAGI. V was pared by 2 bases and J by 4 bases, with 6 bases between. The CDR3 sequence is CASSYGVYNEQFF. DNA of the CDR3: TGTGCCAGCAGTTACGGGGTTTACAATGAGCAGTTCTTC.

The chain uses TRBV19 and TRBJ1-2; a possible D gene is TRBD1 (5 bases). The CDR3 is made up of 12 amino acids. Germline loops: CDR1 LNHDA, CDR2 SQIVND (reference sequence). The V end lost 7 bases, the J end lost 2 bases, and 8 bases lay between the germline ends. The CDR3 nucleotides are TGTGCCAGTAACGGGGGGAACTATGGCTACACCTTC. As protein: CASNGGNYGYTF.

The rearrangement links TRBV7-8 to TRBJ1-5; maybe TRBD1 (5 bases). CDR1 is SGHVS, CDR2 FQNEAQ, per germline. CDR3 size: 15 residues. V lost 1 base, J lost 6 bases, and 13 bases lay in between. The CDR3 DNA sequence: TGTGCCAGCAGCTTAGGTCAGGGAGTAATTCAGCCCCAGCATTTT. Translated: CASSLGQGVIQPQHF.

The rearrangement joins TRBV2 to TRBJ1-5, with D uncertain. CDR1 and CDR2 (germline): SNHLY, FYNNEI. CDR3 size: 14 residues. The V end was cut by 4 bases, the J end by 3 bases, with 10 bases between. The CDR3 DNA reads TGTGCCAGCAGTGGTTGGCAGATCAATCAGCCCCAGCATTTT. It translates to CASSGWQINQPQHF.

The CDR3 coding sequence is TGTGCCACCAGCAGAGATCGGTTAGCAGGGAACAATCAGCCCCAGCATTTT. Amino acid sequence: CATSRDRLAGNNQPQHF. V gene TRBV15 combines with J gene TRBJ1-5; D might be TRBD1 (5 bases). The CDR3 is made up of 17 amino acids. V lost 0 bases to trimming and J lost 3 bases, with 15 bases between them. From germline, CDR1 is LNHNV and CDR2 YYDKDF (reference sequence).

This clone was observed a few times. This chain connects TRBV27 to TRBJ1-6; 9 nucleotides align to TRBD1. The CDR3 contains 15 residues. Germline CDR1 and CDR2: MNHEY and SMNVEV (reference sequence). The trim removed 3 bases at V and 6 bases at J, leaving 3 bases unmatched. The CDR3 region is CASSFRDRVNSPLHF. The DNA of the CDR3 is TGTGCCAGCAGTTTCCGGGACAGGGTTAATTCACCCCTCCACTTT.

This clone was recorded only once. The J gene is TRBJ1-4, the V gene TRBV19; weak D call: TRBD1 (5 bases). Germline V CDR1 and CDR2: LNHDA, SQIVND (reference sequence). The CDR3 is 16 residues long. With 3 bases removed from V and 5 bases from J, the gap between germline ends came to 16 bases. The CDR3 DNA reads as TGTGCCAGTAGTATCGTGCCCGGGACGCCGAATGAAAAACTGTTTTTT. This translates into CASSIVPGTPNEKLFF.

This clone was seen only once. This rearrangement joins TRBV6-4 to TRBJ1-4; D unresolved. Germline-derived CDR1 and CDR2 are MRHNA and SNTAGT. With 3 bases removed from V and 0 bases from J, the gap between germline ends came to 17 bases. The CDR3 consists of 18 residues. The CDR3 spells CASSEYTGEGATNEKLFF. The DNA for the CDR3 is TGTGCCAGCAGTGAATACACGGGAGAGGGAGCAACTAATGAAAAACTGTTTTTT.

This clone turned up a few times. The genes are TRBV18 and TRBJ1-1; the match to TRBD1 covers 9 bases. With 3 bases clipped from V and 6 bases from J, the junction kept 8 bases outside the gene matches. The CDR3 length is 15 residues. Germline V gene data show CDR1 as KGHSH and CDR2 as LQKENI. The CDR3 loop reads CASSPVARTGAEAFF. Here the CDR3 DNA reads TGTGCCAGCTCACCCGTCGCACGGACAGGGGCTGAAGCTTTCTTT.

This chain joins TRBV28 and TRBJ1-1; D remains ambiguous. The CDR3 is 13 residues long. Germline V lookup: CDR1 MDHEN, CDR2 SYDVKM. V was shortened by 7 bases and J by 1 base, with 10 bases between the two germline ends. CDR3 sequence: CASTEGRNTEAFF. CDR3 nucleotide sequence: TGTGCCAGCACGGAGGGCAGGAACACTGAAGCTTTCTTT.

The chain combines TRBV7-6 with TRBJ1-2; no firm D call. The CDR3 is 14 residues long. V was pared by 2 bases and J by 10 bases, with 17 bases between. Germline V gene lookup returns CDR1 SGHVS and CDR2 FNYEAQ. The CDR3 reads CASSLWNVGQDYTF. The CDR3 coding sequence is TGTGCCAGCAGCTTATGGAATGTCGGGCAGGACTACACCTTC.

This clone was recorded only once. V usage is TRBV7-8 and J usage is TRBJ1-4; maybe TRBD1 (5 bases). V gave up 5 bases and J gave up 7 bases, with 20 bases separating them. CDR1 and CDR2 (germline): SGHVS, FQNEAQ. The CDR3 is 16 residues long. The CDR3 loop is CASSGGGRGTGEKLFF. CDR3 DNA: TGTGCCAGCAGCGGAGGAGGTCGTGGGACTGGTGAAAAACTGTTTTTT.

The genes are TRBV27 and TRBJ1-5, with 7 bases lining up with TRBD1. The germline CDR1 and CDR2 sequences are MNHEY and SMNVEV (reference sequence). The V and J ends lost 4 bases and 7 bases, in that order; junction bases with no gene match: 4. CDR3 length equals 13 residues. CDR3 amino acids: CASSWNRGQPQHF. The DNA of the CDR3 is TGTGCCAGCAGTTGGAACAGGGGCCAGCCCCAGCATTTT.

J is TRBJ2-1 and V is TRBV5-1; 13 positions match TRBD2. The CDR3 totals 17 residues. CDR1 and CDR2 (germline): SGHRS, YFSETQ. V was pared by 0 bases and J by 0 bases, with 0 bases of the junction left unmatched. The CDR3 sequence is CASSLGTSGSSYNEQFF. CDR3 nucleotides: TGCGCCAGCAGCTTGGGGACTAGCGGGAGCTCCTACAATGAGCAGTTCTTC.

The chain couples TRBV19 to TRBJ1-3; 12 bases fit TRBD1. Germline loops: CDR1 LNHDA, CDR2 SQIVND (reference sequence). The CDR3 contains 19 residues. V dropped 6 bases and J dropped 0; count of bases not matched to a gene: 12. The DNA for the CDR3 is TGTGCCAGTAGGATGGCTGGGACAGGGGGCGCCTACTCTGGAAACACCATATATTTT. Encoded protein: CASRMAGTGGAYSGNTIYF.

This sequence joins TRBV2 and TRBJ1-1; unclear D gene. CDR1 SNHLY and CDR2 FYNNEI come from the germline V gene. Between the trimmed V and J ends, which lost 10 bases and 1 base, there was a span of 10 bases. CDR3 size: 12 residues. The CDR3 reads CAIEHTNTEAFF. CDR3 nucleotide sequence: TGTGCCATAGAACACACGAACACTGAAGCTTTCTTT.

The chain is built from TRBV7-6 and TRBJ2-3; 12 bases line up with TRBD2. CDR1 is SGHVS and CDR2 is FNYEAQ in the germline V gene. J lost 5 bases, V lost 0 bases, and 3 bases had no gene match. The CDR3 length is 16 residues. The CDR3 DNA sequence: TGTGCCAGCAGCTTAGCTCTAGCGGGGGGGCAAGATACGCAGTATTTT. Translation gives CASSLALAGGQDTQYF.

The chain uses TRBV20-1 and TRBJ1-1; tentative D call: TRBD1 (5 bases). V was shortened by 3 bases and J by 7 bases, with 9 bases between the two germline ends. The germline V gene has CDR1 DFQATT and CDR2 SNEGSKA (reference sequence). The CDR3 has 11 residues. The CDR3: CSASGAVEAFF. The CDR3 nucleotides are TGCAGTGCTAGCGGGGCAGTTGAAGCTTTCTTT.

This chain connects TRBV6-2 or TRBV6-3 to TRBJ1-5; D remains unclear. CDR3 length: 13 amino acids. Germline CDR1 reads MNHEY; CDR2 reads SVGEGT. The germline V and J ends were trimmed by 1 base and 4 bases, with 5 bases remaining between them. CDR3 amino acids: CASSYFGNQPQHF. The CDR3 coding sequence is TGTGCCAGCAGTTACTTCGGGAATCAGCCCCAGCATTTT.

The V and J genes are TRBV4-2 and TRBJ2-2; maybe TRBD2 (5 bases). Per germline, CDR1 LGHNA and CDR2 YNFKEQ. This CDR3 contains 15 residues. V shed 1 base and J shed 5 bases, with 11 bases lying between them. In DNA, the CDR3 is TGTGCCAGCAGCCAAGCCCGGGATTGGACCGGGGAGCTGTTTTTT. Its translation: CASSQARDWTGELFF.

V gene TRBV19 combines with J gene TRBJ1-2; tentative D call: TRBD1 (6 bases). Trimming left V 6 bases short and J 5 bases short, with 13 bases between. There are 13 residues in the CDR3. Germline CDR1 reads LNHDA; CDR2 reads SQIVND (reference sequence). Written as DNA, the CDR3 is TGTGCCAGTAGCTCCGGGGGGCAGTATGGCTACACCTTC. As protein: CASSSGGQYGYTF.

The rearrangement links TRBV4-1 to TRBJ2-5, with 10 bases that match TRBD1. Germline V gene data show CDR1 as MGHRA and CDR2 as YSYEKL. This CDR3 contains 16 residues. Trimming took 4 bases from V and 3 from J; bases not matched to a gene: 8. In DNA form, the CDR3 reads TGCGCCAGCAGCCTCCGGGACAGGGGAGGGAAAGAGACCCAGTACTTC. Protein sequence: CASSLRDRGGKETQYF.